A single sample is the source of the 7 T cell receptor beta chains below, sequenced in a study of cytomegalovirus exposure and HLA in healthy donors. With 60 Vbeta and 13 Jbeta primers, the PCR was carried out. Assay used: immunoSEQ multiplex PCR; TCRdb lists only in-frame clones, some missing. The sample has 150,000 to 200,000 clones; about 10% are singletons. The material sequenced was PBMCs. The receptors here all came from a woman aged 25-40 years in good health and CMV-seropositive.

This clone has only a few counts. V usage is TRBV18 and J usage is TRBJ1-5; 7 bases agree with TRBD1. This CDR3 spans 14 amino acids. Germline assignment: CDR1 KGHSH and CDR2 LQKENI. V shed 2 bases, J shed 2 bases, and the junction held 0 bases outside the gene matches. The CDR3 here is CASSPGQGNQPQHF. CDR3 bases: TGTGCCAGCTCACCAGGACAGGGCAATCAGCCCCAGCATTTT.

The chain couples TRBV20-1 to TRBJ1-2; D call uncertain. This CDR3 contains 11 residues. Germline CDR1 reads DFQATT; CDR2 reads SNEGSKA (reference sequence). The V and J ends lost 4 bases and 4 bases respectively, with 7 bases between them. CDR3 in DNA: TGCAGTGCTACCGGGGTCTATGGCTACACCTTC. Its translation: CSATGVYGYTF.

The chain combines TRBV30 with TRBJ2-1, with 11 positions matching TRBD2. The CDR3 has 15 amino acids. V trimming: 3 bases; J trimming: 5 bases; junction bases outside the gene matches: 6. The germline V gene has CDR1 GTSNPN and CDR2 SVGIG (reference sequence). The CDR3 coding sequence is TGTGCCTGGAGCCAGGGACTAGCGGAACACAATGAGCAGTTCTTC. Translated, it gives CAWSQGLAEHNEQFF.

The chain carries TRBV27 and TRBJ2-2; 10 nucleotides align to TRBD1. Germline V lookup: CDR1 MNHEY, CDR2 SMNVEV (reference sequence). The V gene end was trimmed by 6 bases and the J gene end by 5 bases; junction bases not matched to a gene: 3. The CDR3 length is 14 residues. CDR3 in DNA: TGTGCCAGCAGGGACAGGGGGTTAACCGGGGAGCTGTTTTTT. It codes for CASRDRGLTGELFF.

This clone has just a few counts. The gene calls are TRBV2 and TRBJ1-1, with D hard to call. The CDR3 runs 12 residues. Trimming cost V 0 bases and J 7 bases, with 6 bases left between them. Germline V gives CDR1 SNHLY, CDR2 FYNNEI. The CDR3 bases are TGTGCCAGCAGTGAAGCCGAGAGTGAAGCTTTCTTT. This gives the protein CASSEAESEAFF.

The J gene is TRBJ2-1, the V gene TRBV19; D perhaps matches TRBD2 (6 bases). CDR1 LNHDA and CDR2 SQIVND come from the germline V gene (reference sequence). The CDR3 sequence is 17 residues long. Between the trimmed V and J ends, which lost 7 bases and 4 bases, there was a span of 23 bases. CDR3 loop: CASKAWQAPGGYNEQFF. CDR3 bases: TGTGCCAGTAAGGCATGGCAGGCACCTGGGGGGTACAATGAGCAGTTCTTC.

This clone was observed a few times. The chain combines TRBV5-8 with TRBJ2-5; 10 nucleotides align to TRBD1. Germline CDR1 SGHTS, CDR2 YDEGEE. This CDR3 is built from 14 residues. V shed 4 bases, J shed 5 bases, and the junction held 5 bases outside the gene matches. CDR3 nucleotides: TGTGCCAGCAGCCCTGACAGGGGGCGGGAGACCCAGTACTTC. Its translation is CASSPDRGRETQYF.